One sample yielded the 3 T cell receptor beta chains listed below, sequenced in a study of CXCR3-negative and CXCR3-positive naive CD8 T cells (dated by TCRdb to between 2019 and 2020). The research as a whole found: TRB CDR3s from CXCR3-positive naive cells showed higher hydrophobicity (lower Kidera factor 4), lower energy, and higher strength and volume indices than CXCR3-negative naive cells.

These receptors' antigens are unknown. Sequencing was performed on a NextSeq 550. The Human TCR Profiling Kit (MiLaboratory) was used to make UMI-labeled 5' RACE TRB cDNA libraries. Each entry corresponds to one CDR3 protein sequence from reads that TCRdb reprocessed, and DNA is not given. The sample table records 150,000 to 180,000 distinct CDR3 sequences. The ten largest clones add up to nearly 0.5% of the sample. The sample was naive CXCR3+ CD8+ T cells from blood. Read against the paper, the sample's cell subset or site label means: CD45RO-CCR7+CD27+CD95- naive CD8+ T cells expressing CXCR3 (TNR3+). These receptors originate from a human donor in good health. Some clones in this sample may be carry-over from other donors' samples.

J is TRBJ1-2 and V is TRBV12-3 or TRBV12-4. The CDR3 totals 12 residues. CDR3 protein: CATRPANYGYTF.

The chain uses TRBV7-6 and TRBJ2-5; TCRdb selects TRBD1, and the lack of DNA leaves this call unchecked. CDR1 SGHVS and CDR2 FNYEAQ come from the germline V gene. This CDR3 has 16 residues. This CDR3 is CASSRQGVQGEETQYF. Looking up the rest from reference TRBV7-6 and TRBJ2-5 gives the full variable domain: GAGVSQSPRYKVTKRGQDVALRCDPISGHVSLYWYRQALGQGPEFLTYFNYEAQQDKSGLPNDRFSAERPEGSISTLTIQRTEQRDSAMYRCASSRQGVQGEETQYFGPGTRLLVL.

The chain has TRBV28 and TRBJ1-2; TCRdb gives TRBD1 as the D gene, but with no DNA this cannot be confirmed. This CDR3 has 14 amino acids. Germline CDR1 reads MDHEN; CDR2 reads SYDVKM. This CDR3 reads CASLPVLQDYGYTF.